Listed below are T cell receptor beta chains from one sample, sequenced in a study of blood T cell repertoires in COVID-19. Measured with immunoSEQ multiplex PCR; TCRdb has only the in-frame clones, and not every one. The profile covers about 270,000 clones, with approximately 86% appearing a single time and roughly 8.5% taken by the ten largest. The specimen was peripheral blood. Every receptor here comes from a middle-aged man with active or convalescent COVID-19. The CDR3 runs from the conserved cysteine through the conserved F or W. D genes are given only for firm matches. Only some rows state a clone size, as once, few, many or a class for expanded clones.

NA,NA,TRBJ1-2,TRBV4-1,TGCGCCAGCAGCCAGGCTTCCTATGGCTACACCTTC,CASSQASYGYTF
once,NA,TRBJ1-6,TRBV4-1,TGCGCCAGCAGCCAAGAGAGTATGATTTCACCCCTCCACTTT,CASSQESMISPLHF
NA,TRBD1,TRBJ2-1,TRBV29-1,TGCAGCGTTGGGGGACAGGGTAGGGGGAACCTAGAGTTCTTC,CSVGGQGRGNLEFF
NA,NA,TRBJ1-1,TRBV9,TGTGCCAGCAGCGGACTGACGGGGAGCACTATGAACACTGAAGCTTTCTTT,CASSGLTGSTMNTEAFF
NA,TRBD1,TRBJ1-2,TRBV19,TGTGCCAGTAGTCCCGGGACAGGGGCGACTCAGGGCTACACCTTC,CASSPGTGATQGYTF
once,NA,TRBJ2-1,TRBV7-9,TGTGCCAGCAGTTTATCCGAGTTTAACGGCAATGAGCAGTTCTTC,CASSLSEFNGNEQFF
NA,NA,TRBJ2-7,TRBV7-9,TGTGCCAGCAGCTTAGAGGGGGGGCATGAGCAGTACTTC,CASSLEGGHEQYF
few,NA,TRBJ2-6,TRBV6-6,TGTGCCAGCAGTTTCCTCTCTGGGGCCAACGTCCTGACTTTC,CASSFLSGANVLTF
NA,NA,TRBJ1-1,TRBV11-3,TGTGCCAGCAGCTCCAGGACCCGGGGCACTGAAGCTTTCTTT,CASSSRTRGTEAFF
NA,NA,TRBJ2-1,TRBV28,TGTGCCAGCAGTCCCTCGGCAGGGGCTAAACGGGATGAGCAGTTCTTC,CASSPSAGAKRDEQFF
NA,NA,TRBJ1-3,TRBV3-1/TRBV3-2,TGTGCCAGCAGCCTTGCAGTCTCTGGAAACACCATATATTTT,CASSLAVSGNTIYF
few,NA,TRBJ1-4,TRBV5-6,TGTGCCAGCAGCTCCCGAATCGGGGTTGTTGGTGAAAAACTGTTTTTT,CASSSRIGVVGEKLFF
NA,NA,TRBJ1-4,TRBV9,TGTGCCAGCAGCGTAGGTCCCGGGTCTAATGAAAAACTGTTTTTT,CASSVGPGSNEKLFF
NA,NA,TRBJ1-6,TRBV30,TGTGCCTGGAGGGACAGCCTCCCCCTCCACTTT,CAWRDSLPLHF
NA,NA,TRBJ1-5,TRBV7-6,TGTGCCAGCAGAGCTCCCCAGGGGCGTAACAATCAGCCCCAGCATTTT,CASRAPQGRNNQPQHF
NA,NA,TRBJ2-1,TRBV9,TGTGCCAGCAGCGTAACAGGAGGGGCCTACAATGAGCAGTTCTTC,CASSVTGGAYNEQFF
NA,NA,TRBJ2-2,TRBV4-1,TGCGCCACGACAGGGAACACCGGGGAGCTGTTTTTT,CATTGNTGELFF
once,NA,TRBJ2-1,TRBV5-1,TGCGCCAGCAGCTTGCGGCCACCCGGGAATGAGCAGTTCTTC,CASSLRPPGNEQFF
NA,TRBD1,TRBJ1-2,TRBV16,TGTGCCAGCAGCCAAGGGACAGGGGTCGGCTACACCTTC,CASSQGTGVGYTF
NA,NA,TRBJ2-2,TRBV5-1,TGCGCCAGCAGCGGGCAGAACACCGGGGAGCTGTTTTTT,CASSGQNTGELFF
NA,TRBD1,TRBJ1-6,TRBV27,TGTGCCAGCAGACAATCCCGGGGGACAGGGAATTCACCCCTCCACTTT,CASRQSRGTGNSPLHF
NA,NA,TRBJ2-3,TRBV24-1,TGTGCCACCAGTGAGGGCAAATCGGCTTTCACAGATACGCAGTATTTT,CATSEGKSAFTDTQYF
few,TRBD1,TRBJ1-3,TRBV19,TGTGCCAGTAGTTCGACAGGGGATAAGGACACCATATATTTT,CASSSTGDKDTIYF
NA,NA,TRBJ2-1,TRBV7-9,TGTGCCAGCTGTGACGGGACTTTGTGTGAGCAGTTCTTC,CASCDGTLCEQFF
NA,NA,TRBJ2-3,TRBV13,TGTGCCGCAGGCCACAGGTCGGTACCAGATACGCAGTATTTT,CAAGHRSVPDTQYF
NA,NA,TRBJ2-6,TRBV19,TGTGCCGCGGGCCCCGGGTGGGGGGCCAACGTCCTGACTTTC,CAAGPGWGANVLTF
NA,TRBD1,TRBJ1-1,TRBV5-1,TGCGCCAGCAGCTTAGGGACAGGGGGCCGTTACATGAACACTGAAGCTTTCTTT,CASSLGTGGRYMNTEAFF
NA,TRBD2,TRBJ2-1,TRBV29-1,TGCAGCGTCCGCTTACTAGCGGGGCCCCGTGAGCAGTTCTTC,CSVRLLAGPREQFF
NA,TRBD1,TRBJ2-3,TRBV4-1,TGCGCCAGCAGCGCCGGGACAGGGGGCGCGGAGGATACGCAGTATTTT,CASSAGTGGAEDTQYF
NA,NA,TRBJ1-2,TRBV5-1,TGCGCCAGCTCCCAGACTGCTGGTGGTTCCGGCTACACCTTC,CASSQTAGGSGYTF
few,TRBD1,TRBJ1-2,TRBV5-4,TGTGCCAGCAGCATACAGGGGACCTATGGCTACACCTTC,CASSIQGTYGYTF
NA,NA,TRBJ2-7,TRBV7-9,TGTGCCAGCAGCTCAAGGAGGTCGGCTGGCACCTACGAGCAGTACTTC,CASSSRRSAGTYEQYF
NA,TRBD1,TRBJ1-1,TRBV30,TGTGCCTGGAGTACCGGGACAGGGGGCACTGAAGCTTTCTTT,CAWSTGTGGTEAFF
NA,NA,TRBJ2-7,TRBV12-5,TGTGCTAGTGGTGTAGTTTACGAGCAGTACTTC,CASGVVYEQYF
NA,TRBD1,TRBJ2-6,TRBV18,TGTGCCAGCTCACTGGACAGGATCGGGGCCAACGTCCTGACTTTC,CASSLDRIGANVLTF
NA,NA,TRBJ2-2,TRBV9,TGTGCCAGCAGCCCGCAGACAGGGAACACCGGGGAGCTGTTTTTT,CASSPQTGNTGELFF
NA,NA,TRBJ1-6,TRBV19,TGTGCCAGTAGTCAAGGAGGGGACTCCTATAATTCACCCCTCCACTTT,CASSQGGDSYNSPLHF
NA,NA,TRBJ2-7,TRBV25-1,TGTGCCAGCAGGGGGACATACGAGCAGTACTTC,CASRGTYEQYF
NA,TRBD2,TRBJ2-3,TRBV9,TGTGCCAGCAGCGCAAGGACTAGCGGCATCACAGATACGCAGTATTTT,CASSARTSGITDTQYF
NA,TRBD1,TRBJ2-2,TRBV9,TGTGCCAGCACCAGGACAGGCCCCGACACCGGGGAGCTGTTTTTT,CASTRTGPDTGELFF
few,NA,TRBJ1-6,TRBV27,TGTGCCAGCCGTGGGGCAGGGAATAATTCACCCCTCCACTTT,CASRGAGNNSPLHF
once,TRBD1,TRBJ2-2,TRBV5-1,TGCGCCAGCAGCTCCCTTAGGACAGGGGGAATCGGGGAGCTGTTTTTT,CASSSLRTGGIGELFF
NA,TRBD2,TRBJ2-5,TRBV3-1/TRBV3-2,TGTGCCAGCAGCCAAGAGGGGGGGAGCGGGGGAATCCAGTACTTC,CASSQEGGSGGIQYF
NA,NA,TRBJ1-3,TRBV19,TGTGCCAGTAGTTCCGACAGGACTGGAAACACCATATATTTT,CASSSDRTGNTIYF
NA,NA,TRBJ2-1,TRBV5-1,TGCGCCAGCAGCTTAGGGTCTAGCGACAATGAGCAGTTCTTC,CASSLGSSDNEQFF
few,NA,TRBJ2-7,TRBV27,TGTGCCAGCAGTTTGGGAGGCGAGCAGTACTTC,CASSLGGEQYF
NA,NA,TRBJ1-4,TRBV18,TGTGCCAGCTCACCACGGGCAGGGGACCCAACTAATGAAAAACTGTTTTTT,CASSPRAGDPTNEKLFF